This T cell receptor (beta chain) was captured in a study of tumor T cells in aggressive B-cell lymphoma. Clones were sequenced by immunoSEQ multiplex PCR, and TCRdb holds only the in-frame ones, with some missing. The sample has some 2,000 clones; approximately 94% are singletons. This clone occurred once. One junction end disagrees with the germline gene, perhaps due to a read error. The sample holds other DNA sequences that translate to the same CDR3. The CDR3 has 14 amino acids. The V gene's germline CDR1 is SGHRS and CDR2 YFSETQ. The chain recombines TRBV5-1 with TRBJ2-2, with a tentative D call TRBD1 (5 bases). The TCR comes from an adult with diffuse large B cell lymphoma. The source material was tumor tissue. DNA of the CDR3: TGCGCTAGCAGCTTGGAAAGACAGACCGGGGAGCTGTTTTTT. Protein: CASSLERQTGELFF. Variable domain in full (rest from reference TRBV5-1 and TRBJ2-2): KAGVTQTPRYLIKTRGQQVTLSCSPISGHRSVSWYQQTPGQGLQFLFEYFSETQRNKGNFPGRFSGRQFSNSRSEMNVSTLELGDSALYLCASSLERQTGELFFGEGSRLTVL.